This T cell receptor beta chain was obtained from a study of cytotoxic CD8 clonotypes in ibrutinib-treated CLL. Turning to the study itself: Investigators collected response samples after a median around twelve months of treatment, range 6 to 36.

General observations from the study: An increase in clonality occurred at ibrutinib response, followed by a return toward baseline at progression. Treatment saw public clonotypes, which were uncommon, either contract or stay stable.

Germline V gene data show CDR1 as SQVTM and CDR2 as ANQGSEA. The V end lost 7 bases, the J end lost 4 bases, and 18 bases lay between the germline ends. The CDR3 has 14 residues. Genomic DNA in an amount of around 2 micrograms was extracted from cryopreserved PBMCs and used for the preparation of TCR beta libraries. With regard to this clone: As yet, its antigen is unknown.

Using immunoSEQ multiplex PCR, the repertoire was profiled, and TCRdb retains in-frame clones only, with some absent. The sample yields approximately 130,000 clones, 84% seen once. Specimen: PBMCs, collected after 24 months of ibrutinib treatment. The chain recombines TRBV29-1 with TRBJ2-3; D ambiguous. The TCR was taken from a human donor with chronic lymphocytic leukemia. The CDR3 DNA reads TGCAGCGGGGATAGTGGTTTAGATTCAGATACGCAGTATTTT. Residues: CSGDSGLDSDTQYF.